The next 2 T cell receptor beta chains were all read from a single sample in a study of spatial heterogeneity in lung cancer. A single record per CDR3 protein comes from TCRdb applying MiXCR to the 5' RACE reads. The data hold 20,000 to 30,000 distinct CDR3 sequences, with 8% to 10% observed a single time. Indicated time point: blood at routine non-recurrence follow-up after resection. The sample consisted of PBMCs, taken at follow-up. These receptors were obtained from a male donor with early-stage non-small cell lung cancer.

The genes are TRBV6-2 or TRBV6-3 and TRBJ2-1, with 7 bases fitting TRBD2. CDR1 and CDR2 (germline): MNHEY, SVGEGT. The CDR3 is 16 residues long. V lost 6 bases, J lost 5 bases, and 13 bases stayed unmatched. DNA of the CDR3: TGTGCCAGCAGGGATTCTGGTGGGGGGGGTGACAATGAGCAGTTCTTC. The encoded protein is CASRDSGGGGDNEQFF.

On this clonotype itself: An end of the junction does not agree with germline; a read error may underlie this. The rearrangement links TRBV7-2 to TRBJ2-3, with D perhaps matching TRBD1 or TRBD2 (5 bases each). Germline CDR1 SGHTA, CDR2 FQGNSA. The CDR3 is 14 residues long. DNA for the CDR3: TGTGCCAGCAGCTCGGGGCTGAGCAGAGATACGCAGTATTTT. Encoded protein: CASSSGLSRDTQYF.